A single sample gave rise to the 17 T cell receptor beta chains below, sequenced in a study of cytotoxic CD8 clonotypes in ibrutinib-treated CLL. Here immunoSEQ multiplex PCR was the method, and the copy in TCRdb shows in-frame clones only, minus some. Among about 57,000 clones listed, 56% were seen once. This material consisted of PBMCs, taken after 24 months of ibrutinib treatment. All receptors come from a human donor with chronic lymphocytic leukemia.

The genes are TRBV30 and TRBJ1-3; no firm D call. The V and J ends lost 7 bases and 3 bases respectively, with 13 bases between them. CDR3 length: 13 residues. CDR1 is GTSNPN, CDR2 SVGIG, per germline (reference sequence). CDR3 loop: CAYADGLGNTIYF. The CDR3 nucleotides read TGTGCCTATGCGGACGGACTTGGAAACACCATATATTTT.

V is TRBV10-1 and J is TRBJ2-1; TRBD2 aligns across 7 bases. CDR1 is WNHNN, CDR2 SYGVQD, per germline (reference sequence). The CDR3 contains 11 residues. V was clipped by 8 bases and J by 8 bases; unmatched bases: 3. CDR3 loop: CASGEGYEQFF. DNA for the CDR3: TGCGCCAGCGGGGAGGGTTATGAGCAGTTCTTC.

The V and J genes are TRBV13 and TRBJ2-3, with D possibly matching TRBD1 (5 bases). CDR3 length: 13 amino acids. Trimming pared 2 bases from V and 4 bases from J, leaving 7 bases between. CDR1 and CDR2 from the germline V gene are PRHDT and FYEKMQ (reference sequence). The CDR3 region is CASSLFRADTQYF. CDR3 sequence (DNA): TGTGCCAGCAGCTTATTCAGGGCAGATACGCAGTATTTT.

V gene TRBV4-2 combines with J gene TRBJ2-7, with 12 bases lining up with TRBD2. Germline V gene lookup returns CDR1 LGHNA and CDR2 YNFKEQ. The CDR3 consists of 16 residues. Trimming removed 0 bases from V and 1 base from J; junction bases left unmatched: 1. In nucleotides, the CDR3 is TGTGCCAGCAGCCAAGAAGGGACTAGCGGGTCCTACGAGCAGTACTTC. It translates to CASSQEGTSGSYEQYF.

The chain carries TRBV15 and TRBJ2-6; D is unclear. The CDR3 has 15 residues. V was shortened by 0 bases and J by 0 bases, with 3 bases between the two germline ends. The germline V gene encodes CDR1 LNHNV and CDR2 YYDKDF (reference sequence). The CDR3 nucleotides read TGTGCCACCAGCAGAGATCGCTCTGGGGCCAACGTCCTGACTTTC. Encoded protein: CATSRDRSGANVLTF.

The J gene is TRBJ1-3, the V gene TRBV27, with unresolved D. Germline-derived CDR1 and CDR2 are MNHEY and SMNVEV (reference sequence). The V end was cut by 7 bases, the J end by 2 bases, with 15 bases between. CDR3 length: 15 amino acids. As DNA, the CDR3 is TGTGCCAGCAAGGTCAACAGTCAAACTGGAAACACCATATATTTT. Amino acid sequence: CASKVNSQTGNTIYF.

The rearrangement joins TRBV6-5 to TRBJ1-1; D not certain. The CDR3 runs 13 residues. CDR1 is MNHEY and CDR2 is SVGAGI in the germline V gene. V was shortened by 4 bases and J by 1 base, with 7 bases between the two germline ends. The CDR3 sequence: CASSSQPNTEAFF. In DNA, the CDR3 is TGTGCCAGCAGTTCCCAGCCGAACACTGAAGCTTTCTTT.

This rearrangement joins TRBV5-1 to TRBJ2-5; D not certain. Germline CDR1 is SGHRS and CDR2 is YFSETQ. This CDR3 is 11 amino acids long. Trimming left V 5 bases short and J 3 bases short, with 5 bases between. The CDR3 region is CASRAEETQYF. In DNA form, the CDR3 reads TGCGCCAGCAGGGCCGAAGAGACCCAGTACTTC.

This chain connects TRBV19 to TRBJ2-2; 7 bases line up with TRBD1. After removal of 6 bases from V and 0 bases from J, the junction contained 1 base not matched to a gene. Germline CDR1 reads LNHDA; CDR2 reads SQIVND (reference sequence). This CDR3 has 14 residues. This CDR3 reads CASRGQSNTGELFF. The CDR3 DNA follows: TGTGCCAGTAGGGGACAGTCGAACACCGGGGAGCTGTTTTTT. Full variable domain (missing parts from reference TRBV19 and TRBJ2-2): DGGITQSPKYLFRKEGQNVTLSCEQNLNHDAMYWYRQDPGQGLRLIYYSQIVNDFQKGDIAEGYSVSREKKESFPLTVTSAQKNPTAFYLCASRGQSNTGELFFGEGSRLTVL.

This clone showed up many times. Here the CDR3 DNA reads TGCAGCGTTAGGAGGGGGACAGTAAACACTGAAGCTTTCTTT. Encoded protein: CSVRRGTVNTEAFF. This sequence joins TRBV29-1 and TRBJ1-1; 7 nucleotides line up with TRBD1. The CDR3 consists of 14 residues. V shed 5 bases, J shed 2 bases, and the junction held 8 bases outside the gene matches. Germline values: CDR1 SQVTM, CDR2 ANQGSEA.

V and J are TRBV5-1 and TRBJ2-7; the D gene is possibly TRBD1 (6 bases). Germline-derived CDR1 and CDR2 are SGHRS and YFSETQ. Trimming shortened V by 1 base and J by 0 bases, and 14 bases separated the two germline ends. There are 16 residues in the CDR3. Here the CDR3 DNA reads TGCGCCAGCAGCTTGTGGGCAACAGGGTACTCCTACGAGCAGTACTTC. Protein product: CASSLWATGYSYEQYF. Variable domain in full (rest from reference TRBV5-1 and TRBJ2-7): KAGVTQTPRYLIKTRGQQVTLSCSPISGHRSVSWYQQTPGQGLQFLFEYFSETQRNKGNFPGRFSGRQFSNSRSEMNVSTLELGDSALYLCASSLWATGYSYEQYFGPGTRLTVT.

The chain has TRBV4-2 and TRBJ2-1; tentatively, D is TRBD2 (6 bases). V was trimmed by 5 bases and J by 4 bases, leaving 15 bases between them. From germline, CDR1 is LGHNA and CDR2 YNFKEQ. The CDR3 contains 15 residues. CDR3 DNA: TGTGCCAGCAGCTTCTTGTGGGGGGAGTACAATGAGCAGTTCTTC. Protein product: CASSFLWGEYNEQFF.

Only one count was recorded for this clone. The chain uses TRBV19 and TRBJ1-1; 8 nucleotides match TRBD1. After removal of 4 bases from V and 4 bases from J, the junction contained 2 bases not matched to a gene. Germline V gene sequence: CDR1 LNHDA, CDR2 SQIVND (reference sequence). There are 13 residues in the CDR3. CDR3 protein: CASSNTGGTEAFF. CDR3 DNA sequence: TGTGCCAGTAGTAACACAGGGGGCACTGAAGCTTTCTTT.

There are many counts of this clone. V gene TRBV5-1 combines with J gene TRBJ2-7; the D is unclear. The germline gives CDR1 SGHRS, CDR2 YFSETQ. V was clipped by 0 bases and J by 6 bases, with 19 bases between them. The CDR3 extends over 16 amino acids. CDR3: CASSLDWVPTLSEQYF. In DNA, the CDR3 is TGCGCCAGCAGCTTGGATTGGGTCCCGACCCTCTCCGAGCAGTACTTC.

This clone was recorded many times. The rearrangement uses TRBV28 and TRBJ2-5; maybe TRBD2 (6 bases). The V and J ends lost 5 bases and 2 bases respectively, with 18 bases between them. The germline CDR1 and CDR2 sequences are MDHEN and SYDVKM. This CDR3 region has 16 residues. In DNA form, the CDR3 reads TGTGCCAGCAGTGGGACGCAACCGGGACTGCAAGAGACCCAGTACTTC. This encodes CASSGTQPGLQETQYF.

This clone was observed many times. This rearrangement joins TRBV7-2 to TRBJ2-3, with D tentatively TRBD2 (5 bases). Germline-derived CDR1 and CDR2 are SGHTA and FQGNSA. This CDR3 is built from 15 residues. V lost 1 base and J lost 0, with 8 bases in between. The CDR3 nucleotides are TGTGCCAGCAGCTTAGAAACGGGGAGCACAGATACGCAGTATTTT. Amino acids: CASSLETGSTDTQYF. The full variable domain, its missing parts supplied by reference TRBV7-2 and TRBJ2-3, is GAGVSQSPSNKVTEKGKDVELRCDPISGHTALYWYRQSLGQGLEFLIYFQGNSAPDKSGLPSDRFSAERTGGSVSTLTIQRTQQEDSAVYLCASSLETGSTDTQYFGPGTRLTVL.

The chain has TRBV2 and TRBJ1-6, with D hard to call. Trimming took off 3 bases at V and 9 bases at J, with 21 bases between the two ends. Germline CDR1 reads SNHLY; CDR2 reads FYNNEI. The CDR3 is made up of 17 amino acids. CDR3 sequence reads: CASSEVTSGVRGSPLHF. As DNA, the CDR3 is TGTGCCAGCAGTGAGGTTACGAGCGGGGTTCGGGGTTCACCCCTCCACTTT.